Below, 14 T cell receptor beta chains from the same sample are listed, as sequenced in a study of response to subunit inactivated influenza vaccine. TCRdb reprocessed the RT-PCR reads via MiXCR and lists one record per CDR3 protein. The sample yields around 650,000 distinct CDR3 sequences, more than 15% seen once. This material consisted of PBMCs from blood, taken 11 to 12 days after vaccination. These receptors originate from a man in his forties or fifties who received an inactivated influenza vaccine.

The genes are TRBV7-2 and TRBJ2-3; 7 bases line up with TRBD2. The ends lost 5 bases at V and 2 bases at J; junction bases unmatched: 7. Germline values: CDR1 SGHTA, CDR2 FQGNSA. The CDR3 covers 15 residues. The CDR3 protein is CASSLKRGYTDTQYF. In DNA, the CDR3 is TGTGCCAGCAGCCTCAAGCGGGGATACACAGATACGCAGTATTTT.

This clonotype was observed a few times. The CDR3 nucleotides read TGTGCCAGCAGCTTATGGTCTAGCAATCAGCCCCAGCATTTT. Protein product: CASSLWSSNQPQHF. The chain recombines TRBV7-2 with TRBJ1-5, with D unclear. CDR1 and CDR2 from the germline V gene are SGHTA and FQGNSA. This CDR3 has 14 residues. V lost 2 bases and J lost 0, with 5 bases in between.

The rearrangement links TRBV6-1 to TRBJ2-7; 8 bases are shared with TRBD1. The V gene's germline CDR1 is MNHNS and CDR2 SASEGT. V trimming: 6 bases; J trimming: 2 bases; junction bases outside the gene matches: 9. The CDR3 is made up of 15 amino acids. For the CDR3, the DNA is TGTGCCAGCAGCCCCCGGGACAGGTTTACCTACGAGCAGTACTTC. Protein sequence: CASSPRDRFTYEQYF.

The genes are TRBV20-1 and TRBJ2-1; tentative D call: TRBD2 (6 bases). The CDR3 length is 18 residues. The V and J ends lost 0 bases and 0 bases respectively, with 18 bases between them. Looked up from germline, CDR1 is DFQATT and CDR2 is SNEGSKA (reference sequence). CDR3 in amino acids: CSARDPIADGGSYNEQFF. The CDR3 DNA sequence: TGCAGTGCTAGAGATCCGATTGCCGACGGGGGCTCCTACAATGAGCAGTTCTTC.

This sequence joins TRBV7-9 and TRBJ2-2; D is unresolved. Per the germline V gene, CDR1 is SEHNR and CDR2 is FQNEAQ (reference sequence). Between the trimmed V and J ends, which lost 5 bases and 13 bases, there was a span of 14 bases. This CDR3 has 12 amino acids. Written as DNA, the CDR3 is TGTGCCAGCAGCCCCGGAACGTCGGGGCTGTTTTTT. This translates into CASSPGTSGLFF.

This clonotype was observed a handful of times. This chain links TRBV6-2 or TRBV6-3 with TRBJ2-3; TRBD2 matches 10 bases. Germline V CDR1 and CDR2: MNHEY, SVGEGT. Trimming at V came to 6 bases and at J to 5 bases, leaving 5 bases not matched to a gene. CDR3 length: 14 amino acids. CDR3: CASRRSGGEDTQYF. The CDR3 DNA reads TGTGCCAGCAGGAGGAGCGGGGGGGAAGATACGCAGTATTTT.

V is TRBV7-6 and J is TRBJ2-6, with D possibly being TRBD2 (5 bases). CDR1 and CDR2 (germline): SGHVS, FNYEAQ. V dropped 5 bases and J dropped 0 bases, with 14 bases sitting between them. CDR3 length: 17 residues. The CDR3 protein is CASSDLVGVSGANVLTF. CDR3 nucleotide sequence: TGTGCCAGCAGCGACCTCGTGGGAGTCTCTGGGGCCAACGTCCTGACTTTC. Combining the CDR3 with reference TRBV7-6 and TRBJ2-6 gives the whole variable domain GAGVSQSPRYKVTKRGQDVALRCDPISGHVSLYWYRQALGQGPEFLTYFNYEAQQDKSGLPNDRFSAERPEGSISTLTIQRTEQRDSAMYRCASSDLVGVSGANVLTFGAGSRLTVL.

This clonotype has just a few counts. CDR3 protein: CASSQVLAGYEQYF. The CDR3 DNA reads as TGTGCCAGCAGCCAAGTTCTAGCGGGGTACGAGCAGTACTTC. V and J are TRBV3-1 and TRBJ2-7, with 9 bases fitting TRBD2. This CDR3 has 14 amino acids. Germline values: CDR1 LGHDT, CDR2 YNNKEL (reference sequence). Trimming at V came to 1 base and at J to 4 bases, leaving 2 bases not matched to a gene.

The V and J genes are TRBV30 and TRBJ2-7; a weak D match, TRBD2 (6 bases). V lost 0 bases to trimming and J lost 7 bases, with 13 bases between them. Germline CDR1 reads GTSNPN; CDR2 reads SVGIG (reference sequence). The CDR3 consists of 13 residues. The CDR3 DNA reads as TGTGCCTGGAGTGTAACGGGACTGGAGGAGCAGTACTTC. Its protein product is CAWSVTGLEEQYF.

The V gene is TRBV6-5, the J gene TRBJ1-2, with D maybe TRBD1 (6 bases). From germline, CDR1 is MNHEY and CDR2 SVGAGI. The CDR3 sequence is 15 residues long. Deletions cut 0 bases from V and 4 bases from J, with 12 bases between. The CDR3 protein is CASSYSWGQLYGYTF. Written as DNA, the CDR3 is TGTGCCAGCAGTTACTCTTGGGGGCAGCTCTATGGCTACACCTTC.

In this sample, this clonotype turned up a few times. The rearrangement joins TRBV20-1 to TRBJ2-7, with 7 bases fitting TRBD2. Germline loops: CDR1 DFQATT, CDR2 SNEGSKA (reference sequence). Trimming took 6 bases from V and 3 from J; bases not matched to a gene: 8. CDR3 length: 13 residues. DNA of the CDR3: TGCAGTGCCATGGGGGGGTCTGTCTACGAGCAGTACTTC. Its protein is CSAMGGSVYEQYF.

This clonotype was found a few times. The chain recombines TRBV19 with TRBJ2-6, with a possible D match to TRBD1 (6 bases). CDR3 length: 21 amino acids. Germline CDR1 is LNHDA and CDR2 is SQIVND (reference sequence). The germline V and J ends were trimmed by 3 bases and 1 base, with 25 bases remaining between them. In DNA form, the CDR3 reads TGTGCCAGTAGTATCCTCCCCCGCCTTACAGGGATTGTGTCTGGGGCCAACGTCCTGACTTTC. Protein: CASSILPRLTGIVSGANVLTF.

As DNA, the CDR3 is TGTGCCAGCAGTTTAGGACCGGGACCCCGGGCTTTCTTT. As protein: CASSLGPGPRAFF. This chain uses TRBV27 with TRBJ1-1; possibly TRBD1 for D (5 bases). V was pared by 2 bases and J by 11 bases, with 15 bases between. The CDR3 runs 13 residues. Germline V CDR1 and CDR2: MNHEY, SMNVEV (reference sequence).

This sequence joins TRBV18 and TRBJ2-7, with 7 bases fitting TRBD1. Unmatched junction bases numbered 13, after V lost 9 bases and J lost 2 bases. Germline CDR1 is KGHSH and CDR2 is LQKENI. The CDR3 extends over 15 amino acids. The chain's CDR3 is CASSVGTATPYEQYF. The CDR3 DNA follows: TGTGCCAGTTCCGTCGGGACAGCAACTCCCTACGAGCAGTACTTC.